This TCR beta chain was captured in a study of blood T cell repertoires in COVID-19. Study context: Researchers got acute and convalescent COVID-19 samples from the United States, Italy and Spain.

Authors' methods: By means of reference gene primer amplification, nucleated cell counts were estimated. TCRdb's copy holds only in-frame clones and misses some; the assay was immunoSEQ multiplex PCR. That table furnishes V, J and clone size, whereas the DNA furnished D and trimming. The sample lists about 74,000 clones, roughly 81% occurring once. Trimming took 8 bases from V and 2 from J; bases not matched to a gene: 6. The CDR3 totals 14 residues. Germline CDR1 is WSHSY and CDR2 is SAAADI. The receptor's source is a man in his sixties or seventies with acute or convalescent COVID-19. The V and J genes are TRBV10-2 and TRBJ2-7; 10 positions agree with TRBD1. The sample comprised peripheral blood. This CDR3 is CASAVGQGTYEQYF. In nucleotides, the CDR3 is TGCGCCAGCGCCGTGGGACAGGGGACCTACGAGCAGTACTTC.